The 30 T cell receptor beta chains below come from one sample, sequenced in a study of molecular identifiers for immune sequencing clone quantification. Via MiXCR, TCRdb re-called the PCR reads, giving one row per CDR3 protein. The data contain more than 450,000 distinct CDR3 sequences, roughly a fifth of them seen just once; the ten biggest clones take up about 0.84%. Sequenced material: naive CD8+ T cells from blood, with Jurkat cell RNA spiked in. Documented subset: FACS-sorted CD8+CD4-CCR7+CD45RA+ naive T cells. These receptor sequences come from a human donor in good health. Some libraries in this study had Jurkat cell RNA spiked in.

As for this clonotype: It may be a read error: a sequence one base away is much more abundant. This chain links TRBV2 with TRBJ2-5; D remains ambiguous. The CDR3 runs 13 residues. Germline-derived CDR1 and CDR2 are SNHLY and FYNNEI. In DNA form, the CDR3 reads TGTGCCAGCAGTGGAAGAAGCCAAGGGACCCAGTACTTC. Its protein is CASSGRSQGTQYF.

This clonotype was recorded a few times. The CDR3 sequence: CASSSGQGASQPQHF. The CDR3 DNA reads TGTGCCAGTAGTTCGGGACAGGGGGCGAGTCAGCCCCAGCATTTT. This chain links TRBV19 with TRBJ1-5, with TRBD1 matching 12 bases. Unmatched junction bases numbered 5, after V lost 5 bases and J lost 6 bases. The germline V gene has CDR1 LNHDA and CDR2 SQIVND (reference sequence). There are 15 residues in the CDR3.

This clonotype has only a few counts. The rearrangement uses TRBV19 and TRBJ1-1; no reliable D call. Germline V lookup: CDR1 LNHDA, CDR2 SQIVND (reference sequence). Deletions cut 4 bases from V and 4 bases from J, with 10 bases between. The CDR3 has 13 amino acids. Written as DNA, the CDR3 is TGTGCCAGTAGTACCCTAGAGTTCACTGAAGCTTTCTTT. Its translation: CASSTLEFTEAFF.

The table lists this clonotype with many counts. The chain's CDR3 is CASRRGGADYNEQFF. Written as DNA, the CDR3 is TGTGCCAGCAGACGAGGGGGGGCGGACTACAATGAGCAGTTCTTC. The rearrangement joins TRBV6-5 to TRBJ2-1; TRBD2 is a possible D gene (7 bases). V dropped 6 bases and J dropped 3 bases, with 15 bases sitting between them. The length of the CDR3 is 15 residues. CDR1 MNHEY and CDR2 SVGAGI come from the germline V gene.

The DNA for the CDR3 is TGTGCCAGCAGCGGACCGGGACAGTTCTGCGAGCAGTACTTC. As protein: CASSGPGQFCEQYF. This chain connects TRBV7-9 to TRBJ2-7, with 7 bases that match TRBD1. This CDR3 is built from 14 residues. Germline V CDR1 and CDR2: SEHNR, FQNEAQ (reference sequence). J gave up 6 bases and V 5 bases, and 10 bases lay outside the gene matches. The whole variable domain, remainder taken from reference TRBV7-9 and TRBJ2-7, is DTGVSQNPRHKITKRGQNVTFRCDPISEHNRLYWYRQTLGQGPEFLTYFQNEAQLEKSRLLSDRFSAERPKGSFSTLEIQRTEQGDSAMYLCASSGPGQFCEQYFGPGTRLTVT.

For the CDR3, the DNA is TGTGCCAGCAGGGGGGGACTAGCGCGGAACACCGGGGAGCTGTTTTTT. Translating it yields CASRGGLARNTGELFF. The chain is built from TRBV2 and TRBJ2-2; 10 nucleotides align to TRBD2. The CDR3 contains 16 residues. V shed 6 bases and J 1 base; nucleotides not matched to a gene: 5. Per germline, CDR1 SNHLY and CDR2 FYNNEI.

V and J are TRBV28 and TRBJ1-2; D gene ambiguous. Germline V lookup: CDR1 MDHEN, CDR2 SYDVKM. Trimming left V 6 bases short and J 2 bases short, with 4 bases between. The CDR3 runs 11 residues. The CDR3 loop is CASSQNYGYTF. The CDR3 region has the DNA TGTGCCAGCAGCCAAAACTATGGCTACACCTTC.

This clonotype was counted at least ten times. The chain's CDR3 is CASSETPLSGANVLTF. CDR3 coding DNA: TGTGCCAGCAGTGAGACCCCGCTTTCTGGGGCCAACGTCCTGACTTTC. The chain uses TRBV2 and TRBJ2-6; D is unclear. The V gene's germline CDR1 is SNHLY and CDR2 FYNNEI. Between the trimmed V and J ends, which lost 3 bases and 1 base, there was a span of 10 bases. The CDR3 contains 16 residues. Full variable domain (rest looked up from reference TRBV2 and TRBJ2-6): EPEVTQTPSHQVTQMGQEVILRCVPISNHLYFYWYRQILGQKVEFLVSFYNNEISEKSEIFDDQFSVERPDGSNFTLKIRSTKLEDSAMYFCASSETPLSGANVLTFGAGSRLTVL.

This clonotype was picked up many times. The chain recombines TRBV6-5 with TRBJ1-4; perhaps TRBD1 as D (5 bases). The germline CDR1 and CDR2 sequences are MNHEY and SVGAGI. V was trimmed by 2 bases and J by 7 bases, leaving 17 bases between them. This CDR3 has 16 residues. The CDR3 loop is CASSYASAGLREKLFF. In DNA, the CDR3 is TGTGCCAGCAGTTACGCTTCGGCAGGGTTACGTGAAAAACTGTTTTTT.

This clonotype was detected many times. The rearrangement links TRBV2 to TRBJ2-3, with D unresolved. CDR1 is SNHLY, CDR2 FYNNEI, per germline. CDR3 length equals 12 residues. V lost 4 bases and J lost 1, with 3 bases in between. In DNA form, the CDR3 reads TGTGCCAGCAGTGGCGGCACAGATACGCAGTATTTT. The encoded protein is CASSGGTDTQYF.

Note on this clonotype: A single base separates this from a much larger clone, so it may be a read error. The chain carries TRBV12-3 or TRBV12-4 and TRBJ1-1, with D possibly matching TRBD1 (5 bases). This CDR3 has 13 residues. V gave up 4 bases and J gave up 8 bases, with 14 bases separating them. The CDR3 sequence is CASSSEYSGEAFF. CDR3 bases: TGTGCCAGCAGTTCAGAATACTCAGGGGAAGCTTTCTTT.

This chain joins TRBV10-3 and TRBJ2-1; 8 bases are a match to TRBD1. Germline V gene data show CDR1 as ENHRY and CDR2 as SYGVKD. The V gene end was trimmed by 4 bases and the J gene end by 8 bases; junction bases not matched to a gene: 16. This CDR3 is 17 amino acids long. CDR3 loop: CAISGFGQGALVDEQFF. As DNA, the CDR3 is TGTGCCATCAGTGGATTCGGTCAGGGGGCCCTTGTAGATGAGCAGTTCTTC.

In its sample, this clonotype was seen a few times. The chain has TRBV4-1 and TRBJ2-7, with 7 bases fitting TRBD2. Germline values: CDR1 MGHRA, CDR2 YSYEKL. The CDR3 contains 15 residues. V lost 1 base, J lost 4 bases, and 7 bases stayed unmatched. In DNA form, the CDR3 reads TGCGCCAGCAGCCAAGTTTGGCAGGGAGGGTACGAGCAGTACTTC. Translated: CASSQVWQGGYEQYF.

This rearrangement joins TRBV12-3 or TRBV12-4 to TRBJ1-1, with 10 positions matching TRBD1. J lost 0 bases, V lost 5 bases, and 3 bases had no gene match. The CDR3 length is 15 residues. In DNA form, the CDR3 reads TGTGCCAGCAGTGGGACAGGGGCGATGAACACTGAAGCTTTCTTT. Its translation: CASSGTGAMNTEAFF.

V usage is TRBV10-3 and J usage is TRBJ2-7; 10 nucleotides align to TRBD1. Trimming at V came to 3 bases and at J to 1 base, leaving 6 bases not matched to a gene. Germline V CDR1 and CDR2: ENHRY, SYGVKD. The CDR3 has 16 residues. As DNA, the CDR3 is TGTGCCATCAGTGATCCCGGGACAGGGGAGTCCTACGAGCAGTACTTC. It encodes CAISDPGTGESYEQYF.

This clonotype was detected a few times. The chain links TRBV4-3 to TRBJ2-1; D is unresolved. The CDR3 is made up of 14 amino acids. V gave up 0 bases and J gave up 8 bases, with 11 bases separating them. Germline V lookup: CDR1 LGHNA, CDR2 YSLEER. The CDR3 loop is CASSQDRGIDEQFF. As DNA, the CDR3 is TGCGCCAGCAGCCAAGATCGAGGTATCGATGAGCAGTTCTTC.

This clonotype was counted between two and nine times. V gene TRBV9 combines with J gene TRBJ2-6; unclear D gene. V gave up 6 bases and J gave up 0 bases, with 7 bases separating them. The CDR3 is 14 residues long. Germline V lookup: CDR1 SGDLS, CDR2 YYNGEE. CDR3 sequence reads: CASTLGSGANVLTF. Here the CDR3 DNA reads TGTGCCAGCACCCTAGGCTCTGGGGCCAACGTCCTGACTTTC. The whole variable domain, filled in from reference TRBV9 and TRBJ2-6, reads DSGVTQTPKHLITATGQRVTLRCSPRSGDLSVYWYQQSLDQGLQFLIQYYNGEERAKGNILERFSAQQFPDLHSELNLSSLELGDSALYFCASTLGSGANVLTFGAGSRLTVL.

In this sample, this clonotype turned up many times. The chain carries TRBV5-4 and TRBJ2-5, with 7 bases that match TRBD1. The V gene's germline CDR1 is SGHNT and CDR2 YYREEE (reference sequence). Trimming at V came to 2 bases and at J to 4 bases, leaving 8 bases not matched to a gene. This CDR3 region has 15 residues. In DNA form, the CDR3 reads TGTGCCAGCAGCTTTACAGGGGATGCGCGAGAGACCCAGTACTTC. Protein product: CASSFTGDARETQYF.

As for this clonotype: A far larger clone differs by one base, so this is likely a read error. The chain couples TRBV7-9 to TRBJ2-7; D ambiguous. Germline V gene lookup returns CDR1 SEHNR and CDR2 FQNEAQ (reference sequence). The CDR3 sequence is 11 residues long. Trimming removed 5 bases at V and 7 bases at J, with 9 bases between. CDR3 sequence: CASSIGVEQYF. DNA of the CDR3: TGTGCCAGCAGCATAGGCGTGGAGCAGTACTTC.

This clonotype was recorded at least ten times. The V and J genes are TRBV20-1 and TRBJ2-1; 7 bases line up with TRBD2. V gave up 4 bases and J gave up 4 bases; unmatched junction bases: 10. Germline values: CDR1 DFQATT, CDR2 SNEGSKA (reference sequence). This CDR3 has 15 residues. In nucleotides, the CDR3 is TGCAGTGCTAACGACTTAGCGGGTTTATACAATGAGCAGTTCTTC. Protein sequence: CSANDLAGLYNEQFF.

The rearrangement links TRBV7-2 to TRBJ2-3; 11 bases are a match to TRBD2. V gave up 5 bases and J gave up 6 bases; unmatched junction bases: 10. Looked up from germline, CDR1 is SGHTA and CDR2 is FQGNSA. This CDR3 has 16 residues. As DNA, the CDR3 is TGTGCCAGCAGCACAGGGACTAGCGGTTGGACTGATACGCAGTATTTT. This gives the protein CASSTGTSGWTDTQYF.

This clonotype was recorded a few times. The CDR3 reads CASSPSDGPALFF. The DNA of the CDR3 is TGTGCCAGCAGTCCCTCGGACGGTCCCGCACTGTTTTTT. The rearrangement uses TRBV28 and TRBJ1-4; D is unresolved. Germline V gene sequence: CDR1 MDHEN, CDR2 SYDVKM. The V end was cut by 5 bases, the J end by 13 bases, with 17 bases between. The CDR3 is made up of 13 amino acids.

This chain joins TRBV29-1 and TRBJ2-1; tentative D call: TRBD2 (6 bases). The germline gives CDR1 SQVTM, CDR2 ANQGSEA. This CDR3 has 16 residues. With 0 bases removed from V and 0 bases from J, the gap between germline ends came to 12 bases. The CDR3 DNA sequence: TGCAGCGTTGAAGATCATAGGAGGGACTCCTACAATGAGCAGTTCTTC. Residues: CSVEDHRRDSYNEQFF.

The chain recombines TRBV7-2 with TRBJ2-7; no firm D call. Germline CDR1 is SGHTA and CDR2 is FQGNSA. The CDR3 sequence is 14 residues long. V was cut by 1 base and J by 0 bases, with 7 bases left in between. CDR3 nucleotide sequence: TGTGCCAGCAGCTTAGGTCACAGCTCCTACGAGCAGTACTTC. Its translation: CASSLGHSSYEQYF.

As concerns this clonotype: One end of the junction fails to match germline, which may point to a read error. J is TRBJ2-7 and V is TRBV7-2; 11 bases match TRBD2. The CDR3 has 18 residues. Looked up from germline, CDR1 is SGHTA and CDR2 is FQGNSA. DNA for the CDR3: TGTGCCAGCAGCTTAGCGCCACCGGGACTAGCGGAGACCTACGAGCAGTGCTTC. Translating gives CASSLAPPGLAETYEQCF.

In the case of this clonotype: This sequence may be a read error, since a much larger clone differs from it by one base. Here the CDR3 reads CANSFSRRELFF. The CDR3 DNA reads TGTGCCAACAGTTTTTCCAGACGGGAGCTGTTTTTT. J is TRBJ2-2 and V is TRBV27; no clear D. There are 12 residues in the CDR3. From germline, CDR1 is MNHEY and CDR2 SMNVEV (reference sequence).

This clonotype was seen just once. V is TRBV7-9 and J is TRBJ2-5, with TRBD1 matching over 9 bases. The CDR3 covers 16 residues. V trimming: 3 bases; J trimming: 6 bases; junction bases outside the gene matches: 11. CDR1 and CDR2 (germline): SEHNR, FQNEAQ (reference sequence). For the CDR3, the DNA is TGTGCCAGCAGCTTGGTAAACAGGGGGCTGGGGCAGACCCAGTACTTC. It encodes CASSLVNRGLGQTQYF.

This clonotype was observed a handful of times. The chain uses TRBV10-3 and TRBJ2-7; 7 nucleotides align to TRBD1. Germline lookup yields CDR1 ENHRY and CDR2 SYGVKD. CDR3 length: 15 amino acids. The trim removed 4 bases at V and 1 base at J, leaving 7 bases unmatched. The CDR3 loop reads CAISVPGQPSYEQYF. The CDR3 nucleotides are TGTGCCATCAGTGTCCCGGGACAGCCATCCTACGAGCAGTACTTC.

This clonotype showed up just once. This may be a read error, as it is one base from a much larger clone. Since the CDR3 does not end with the conserved phenylalanine or tryptophan, this likely comes from a read error. This chain connects TRBV6-5 to TRBJ1-1; the D gene is possibly TRBD1 (6 bases). This CDR3 comprises 13 residues. V was clipped by 2 bases and J by 7 bases, with 11 bases between them. Germline V gene data show CDR1 as MNHEY and CDR2 as SVGAGI. The CDR3 loop is CASSYGRGGEAFS. CDR3 sequence (DNA): TGTGCCAGCAGTTACGGGAGGGGGGGTGAAGCTTTCTCT.

This clonotype has a handful of counts. The V gene is TRBV7-9, the J gene TRBJ2-2, with 7 bases lining up with TRBD2. Germline V gives CDR1 SEHNR, CDR2 FQNEAQ (reference sequence). J gave up 4 bases and V 5 bases, and 16 bases lay outside the gene matches. The CDR3 spans 18 residues. The CDR3 reads CASSPPSAGVRGTGELFF. The CDR3 nucleotides read TGTGCCAGCAGCCCCCCTAGCGCGGGAGTCCGGGGCACCGGGGAGCTGTTTTTT. The variable domain in full, with the rest retrieved from reference TRBV7-9 and TRBJ2-2, is DTGVSQNPRHKITKRGQNVTFRCDPISEHNRLYWYRQTLGQGPEFLTYFQNEAQLEKSRLLSDRFSAERPKGSFSTLEIQRTEQGDSAMYLCASSPPSAGVRGTGELFFGEGSRLTVL.